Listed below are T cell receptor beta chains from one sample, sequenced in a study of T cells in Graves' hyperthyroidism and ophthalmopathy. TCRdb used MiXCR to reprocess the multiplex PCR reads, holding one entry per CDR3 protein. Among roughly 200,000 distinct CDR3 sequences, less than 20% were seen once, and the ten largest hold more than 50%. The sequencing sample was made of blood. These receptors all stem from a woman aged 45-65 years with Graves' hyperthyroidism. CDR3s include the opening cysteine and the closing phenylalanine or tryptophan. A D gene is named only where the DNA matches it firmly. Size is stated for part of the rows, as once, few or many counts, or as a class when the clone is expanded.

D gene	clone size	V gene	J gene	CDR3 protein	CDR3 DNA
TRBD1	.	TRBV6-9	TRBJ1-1	CASSSSRQGASEAFF	TGTGCCAGCAGTTCCTCCCGACAGGGGGCCAGCGAAGCTTTCTTT
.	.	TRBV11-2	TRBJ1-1	CASSFASEAFF	TGTGCCAGCAGCTTCGCGTCCGAAGCTTTCTTT
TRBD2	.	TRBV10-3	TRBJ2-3	CAISEPGGTADTQYF	TGTGCCATCAGTGAGCCGGGGGGGACGGCAGATACGCAGTATTTT
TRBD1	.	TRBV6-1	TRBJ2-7	CASTRRLPGQGNEQYF	TGTGCCAGCACCCGGCGCCTTCCGGGACAGGGGAACGAGCAGTACTTC
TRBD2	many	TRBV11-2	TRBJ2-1	CASSFSASGYNEQFF	TGTGCCAGCAGCTTTTCTGCTAGCGGATACAATGAGCAGTTCTTC
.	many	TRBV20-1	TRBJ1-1	CSATKQGNSEAFF	TGCAGTGCCACGAAACAGGGAAACTCTGAAGCTTTCTTT
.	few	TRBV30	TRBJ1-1	CAWSSKPGQFGSRTEAFF	TGTGCCTGGAGTTCGAAACCCGGACAGTTCGGATCTCGGACTGAAGCTTTCTTT
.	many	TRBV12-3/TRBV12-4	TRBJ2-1	CASSQTRWSYNEQFF	TGTGCCAGCAGTCAAACCAGGTGGTCCTACAATGAGCAGTTCTTC
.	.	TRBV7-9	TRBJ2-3	CASSRSGPDTQYF	TGTGCCAGCAGCAGGTCAGGGCCAGATACGCAGTATTTT
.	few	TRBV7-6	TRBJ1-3	CASSLSRGGGNTIYF	TGTGCCAGCAGCTTATCTAGGGGAGGAGGAAACACCATATATTTT
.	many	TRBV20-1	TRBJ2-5	CSAPVRNRETQYF	TGCAGTGCACCCGTCAGGAATCGAGAGACCCAGTACTTC
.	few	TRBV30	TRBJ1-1	CAWRPDNTEAFF	TGTGCCTGGAGACCGGACAACACTGAAGCTTTCTTT
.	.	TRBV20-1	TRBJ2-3	CSARGRADTQYF	TGCAGTGCTAGGGGAAGGGCAGATACGCAGTATTTT
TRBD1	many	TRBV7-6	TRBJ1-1	CASSLAGGQITNTEAFF	TGTGCCAGCAGCTTAGCGGGGGGACAGATAACGAACACTGAAGCTTTCTTT
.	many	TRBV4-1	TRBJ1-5	CASSQAGTLPLGYQPQHF	TGCGCCAGCAGCCAAGCCGGGACACTCCCACTAGGGTATCAGCCCCAGCATTTT
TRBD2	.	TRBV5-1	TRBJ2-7	CASSNSTSGSYEQYF	TGCGCCAGCAGCAATTCAACTAGCGGATCCTACGAGCAGTACTTC
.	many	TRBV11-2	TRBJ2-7	CASSFGLYEQYF	TGTGCCAGCAGCTTTGGTCTCTACGAGCAGTACTTC
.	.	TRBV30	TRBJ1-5	CAWSVSGGQPQHF	TGTGCCTGGAGTGTAAGCGGGGGCCAGCCCCAGCATTTT
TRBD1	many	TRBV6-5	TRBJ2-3	CASSYYGQGSDTQYF	TGTGCCAGCAGTTACTACGGACAGGGCTCAGATACGCAGTATTTT
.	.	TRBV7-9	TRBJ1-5	CASSLGSYQPQHF	TGTGCCAGCAGCTTAGGGAGTTATCAGCCCCAGCATTTT
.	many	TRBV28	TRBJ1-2	CASRIDQSGYGYTF	TGTGCCAGCAGGATTGACCAGTCGGGTTATGGCTACACCTTC
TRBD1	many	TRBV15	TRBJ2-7	CATSRKTGQGPYEQYF	TGTGCCACCAGCAGAAAAACCGGACAGGGCCCCTACGAGCAGTACTTC
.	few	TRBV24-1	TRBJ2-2	CATKAANTGELFF	TGTGCCACCAAAGCTGCGAACACCGGGGAGCTGTTTTTT
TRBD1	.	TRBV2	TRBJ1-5	CASRQGISNQPQHF	TGTGCCAGCCGACAGGGGATTAGCAATCAGCCCCAGCATTTT
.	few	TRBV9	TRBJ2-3	CASSVGGRGTDTQYF	TGTGCCAGCAGCGTAGGTGGCAGAGGCACAGATACGCAGTATTTT
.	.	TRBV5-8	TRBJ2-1	CASSLDQNNEQFF	TGTGCCAGCAGCTTGGACCAGAACAATGAGCAGTTCTTC
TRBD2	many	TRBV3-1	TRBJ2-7	CASSQDLSGTSGYEQYF	TGTGCCAGCAGCCAAGATTTGTCGGGAACTAGCGGCTACGAGCAGTACTTC
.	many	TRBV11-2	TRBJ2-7	CASSSRAGTYEQYF	TGTGCCAGCAGCTCCCGGGCCGGTACCTACGAGCAGTACTTC
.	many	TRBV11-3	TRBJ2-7	CASSLEMGEQYF	TGTGCCAGCAGCTTGGAAATGGGGGAGCAGTACTTC
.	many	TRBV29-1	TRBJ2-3	CSVRRGDTQYF	TGCAGCGTCCGCCGCGGAGATACGCAGTATTTT
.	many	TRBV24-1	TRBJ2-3	CATSDYGDTQYF	TGTGCCACCAGTGATTACGGAGATACGCAGTATTTT
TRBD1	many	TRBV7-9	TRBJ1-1	CASSPQGAVTEAFF	TGTGCCAGCAGCCCACAGGGGGCGGTCACTGAAGCTTTCTTT
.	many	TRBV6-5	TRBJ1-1	CASSYGRTMNTEAFF	TGTGCCAGCAGTTACGGCAGAACCATGAACACTGAAGCTTTCTTT
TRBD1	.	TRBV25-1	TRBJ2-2	CASSDWTGGITGELFF	TGTGCCAGCAGTGACTGGACAGGGGGCATCACCGGGGAGCTGTTTTTT
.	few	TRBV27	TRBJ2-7	CASSFADSPYEQYF	TGTGCCAGCAGTTTTGCAGACAGTCCCTACGAGCAGTACTTC
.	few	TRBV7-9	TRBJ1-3	CASSPQTEAGNTIYF	TGTGCCAGCAGCCCACAGACAGAAGCTGGAAACACCATATATTTT
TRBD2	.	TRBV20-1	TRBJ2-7	CSARDGRLAVPYEQYF	TGCAGTGCTAGAGATGGTAGGCTAGCGGTCCCCTACGAGCAGTACTTC
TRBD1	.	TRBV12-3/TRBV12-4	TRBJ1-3	CASSFSYRGSGNTIYF	TGTGCCAGCAGTTTTTCCTACAGGGGCTCTGGAAACACCATATATTTT
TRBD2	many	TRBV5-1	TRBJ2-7	CASAVAGMTYEQYF	TGCGCCAGTGCGGTAGCGGGGATGACCTACGAGCAGTACTTC
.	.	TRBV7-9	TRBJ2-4	CASSSPGAGSAKNIQYF	TGTGCCAGCAGCTCCCCCGGGGCCGGGTCTGCCAAAAACATTCAGTACTTC